This entry concerns a single T cell receptor beta chain. The sample comes from a study of blood T cell repertoires in COVID-19. Turning to the study itself: COVID-19 samples, acute and convalescent, were from the United States, Italy and Spain. T cells, B-cell-depleted T cells, or PBMCs supplied cDNA or gDNA.

TCRdb's copy holds only in-frame clones and misses some; the assay was immunoSEQ multiplex PCR. The table lists some 360,000 clones, over 85% of them singletons, with over 3.5% in the top ten. Trimming took off 6 bases at V and 9 bases at J, with 12 bases between the two ends. This CDR3 has 12 amino acids. CDR1 SNHLY and CDR2 FYNNEI come from the germline V gene. The chain has TRBV2 and TRBJ2-1; tentative D call: TRBD2 (6 bases). Sequences were obtained from peripheral blood. The TCR sequence derives from a woman aged 60 to 75 with COVID-19, enrolled during active disease. CDR3: CASRKEGPEQFF. In DNA form, the CDR3 reads TGTGCCAGCAGAAAGGAGGGGCCTGAGCAGTTCTTC.